This entry describes one TCR beta chain. Its antigen is unknown. No base qualities exist here, and no much larger clone lies one base off it. This sample is drawn from a study of Ad26.COV2.S vaccination and SARS-CoV-2 variants (dated by TCRdb to the early 2020s). For the wider study: Vaccine-arm donors came from COV1001, a multicentre, randomized, double-blind, placebo-controlled phase I-IIa trial of Ad26.COV2.S in healthy adults. Sequencing of the TCRbeta repertoire served to evaluate the specificity and breadth of SARS-CoV-2-reactive T cell receptors following Ad26.COV2.S vaccination. A total of some 30 samples were included in the TCR-sequenced set, comprising about 20 Ad26.COV2.S vaccine recipients, 5 placebo recipients and 8 SARS-CoV-2 convalescent individuals. Throughout the experiments and outcome assessment, investigators stayed blinded to trial group allocation. Trial participants were randomized into five groups of five: low-dose or high-dose Ad26.COV2.S given once or twice, or placebo on both occasions. Dosing of Ad26.COV2.S was intramuscular, at either 5x10^10 or 1x10^11 viral particles, delivered as one shot or as two shots spaced 56 days apart.

Spanning cysteine to phenylalanine, the CDR3 consists of 14 amino acids. This entry keeps only the CDR3 DNA: 42 bases, framed from base 1. V lost 3 bases and J lost 5 bases, and the count of bases not matched to a germline gene is 3. Looking up the germline V gene yields CDR1 SGHRS and CDR2 YFSETQ. Overall results and qualifications from the work: According to the authors, total T cell responses may have been underestimated by the TCR breadth and depth analyses. The study was not powered for comparison of responses between vaccine doses or regimens. Spike-specific TCR breadth was higher in Ad26.COV2.S recipients than in placebo recipients (P = 0.0014). Comparable non-spike TCR breadth was observed between vaccine and placebo recipients, consistent with only spike being contained in the vaccine. After vaccination, spike-specific CD8+ and CD4+ T cell responses were reported to show substantial breadth.

Reading the label with the study, this specimen's treatment or condition is: 15 to 20 received Ad26.COV2.S at low or high dose, single or two shots; roughly five received placebo; per-sample allocation not given. For vaccine and placebo recipients, repertoires were sequenced using samples collected on day 63 after the first injection. Cohort 1b enrolled 25 to 30 adults aged 18-55 years at a single site in Boston, USA, between 29 July and 7 August 2020. Ad26.COV2.S consisted of a replication-incompetent adenovirus type 26 vector by which a prefusion-stabilized SARS-CoV-2 spike protein from the original Wuhan strain was expressed. The immunoSEQ Assay was the method used to sequence TCRbeta CDR3 regions. After extraction, genomic DNA underwent amplification by bias-controlled multiplex PCR, followed by high-throughput sequencing. In the authors' own workflow: To quantify the absolute abundance of every unique TCRbeta CDR3 region, sequences were collapsed and filtered. T cell fraction was estimated by normalization of TCRbeta template counts to usable DNA, with usable DNA being measured through amplification of reference genes present in all nucleated cells. Repertoire TCRs were annotated as SARS-CoV-2-specific by exact matching of V gene, CDR3 amino acid sequence and J gene to a known reactive TCR set. The reference SARS-CoV-2 TCR set was obtained from MIRA and was filtered for enrichment in COVID-19-positive ImmuneCODE repertoires, whereby public or cross-reactive TCRs were removed. Using the MIRA antigens, annotated TCRs were further analysed by specific ORF or by position within an ORF. Breadth was defined as the number of annotated unique rearrangements divided by the total number of unique productive rearrangements, and depth was defined as the summed frequency of the annotated unique rearrangements. Group comparisons of TCR breadth used two-sided Wilcoxon rank-sum tests. TCRdb mirrors the immuneACCESS table, restricted to in-frame sequences. Some clones are absent from its copies; in checked studies, under half trace to an unresolved V gene, and the reason for the others is unknown. The DNA gave D and trimming, while V, J and clone size come from that table. For this sample the table gives 360,000 or so clones, of which more than 75% were detected only once. Around 3.6% of the sample comes from the top ten.

The specimen was peripheral blood, collected in a trial of Ad26.COV2.S vaccine versus placebo. This sequence uses TRBV5-1 and TRBJ1-1; TRBD1 fits 11 bases in the junction. The TCR sequence derives from a person aged 18 to 59 who received the Ad26.COV2.S COVID-19 vaccine or a placebo. The bases are TGCGCCAGCAGCTCCGGGACAGGGGGTACTGAAGCTTTCTTT. This gives the protein CASSSGTGGTEAFF.